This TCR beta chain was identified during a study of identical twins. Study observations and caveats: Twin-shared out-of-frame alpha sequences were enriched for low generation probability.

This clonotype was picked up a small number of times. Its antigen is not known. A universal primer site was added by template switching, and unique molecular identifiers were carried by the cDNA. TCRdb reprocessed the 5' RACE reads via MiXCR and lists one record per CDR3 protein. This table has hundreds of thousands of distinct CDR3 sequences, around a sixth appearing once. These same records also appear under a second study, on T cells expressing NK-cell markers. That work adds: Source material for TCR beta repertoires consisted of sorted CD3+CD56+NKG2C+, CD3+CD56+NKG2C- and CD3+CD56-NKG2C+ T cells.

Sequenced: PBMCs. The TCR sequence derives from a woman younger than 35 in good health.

CDR3 sequence (DNA): TGTGCCAGCAGCTTATATGGCGAGGAACTGTTTTTT. Its protein is CASSLYGEELFF. J is TRBJ1-4 and V is TRBV7-9; D uncertain. V was pared by 2 bases and J by 12 bases, with 10 bases between. Germline V gene data show CDR1 as SEHNR and CDR2 as FQNEAQ (reference sequence). The CDR3 spans 12 residues.